These 30 T cell receptor beta chains were sequenced from one sample in a study of technical replicates of blood from several donors. Clones were sequenced by immunoSEQ multiplex PCR, and TCRdb holds only the in-frame ones, with some missing. The top ten clones hold around 0.18% of a sample with tens of thousands of clones, roughly 96% of them seen once. What was sequenced was T cells isolated from PBMCs. These TCRs come from a human donor in good health.

This chain links TRBV5-1 with TRBJ2-2; the D is unclear. From germline, CDR1 is SGHRS and CDR2 YFSETQ. The V gene lost 0 bases and the J gene lost 2 bases, with 11 bases spanning the gap. The CDR3 has 16 amino acids. In nucleotides, the CDR3 is TGCGCCAGCAGCTTGGTTGTTAGCTCCAACACCGGGGAGCTGTTTTTT. Its protein product is CASSLVVSSNTGELFF.

The chain couples TRBV11-3 to TRBJ2-2; TRBD1 might be the D (6 bases). Germline CDR1 and CDR2: SGHNT and YENEEA. The CDR3 is made up of 16 amino acids. The ends were cut back, 1 base at V and 3 bases at J, with 12 bases in the middle. DNA for the CDR3: TGTGCCAGCAGCTTAGGTCTCGGGACACACACCGGGGAGCTGTTTTTT. Protein: CASSLGLGTHTGELFF.

The rearrangement joins TRBV27 to TRBJ1-6; D gene uncertain. The CDR3 covers 13 residues. CDR1 and CDR2 from the germline V gene are MNHEY and SMNVEV (reference sequence). With 5 bases removed from V and 6 bases from J, the gap between germline ends came to 8 bases. The CDR3 nucleotides read TGTGCCAGCAGTAGTACACCTAATTCACCCCTCCACTTT. Translated: CASSSTPNSPLHF.

The J gene is TRBJ2-5, the V gene TRBV7-8; 10 bases fit TRBD1. Trimming cost V 4 bases and J 3 bases; bases outside gene matches: 5. CDR1 SGHVS and CDR2 FQNEAQ come from the germline V gene. The CDR3 runs 15 residues. The CDR3 is CASSSGTGVEETQYF. The CDR3 DNA is TGTGCCAGCAGCTCCGGGACAGGGGTTGAAGAGACCCAGTACTTC.

This chain joins TRBV4-1 and TRBJ2-5; a weak D match, TRBD1 (5 bases). CDR1 and CDR2 (germline): MGHRA, YSYEKL. Deletions cut 0 bases from V and 2 bases from J, with 16 bases between. The CDR3 is made up of 17 amino acids. CDR3 loop: CASSQDRGAGKQETQYF. The CDR3 DNA reads as TGCGCCAGCAGCCAAGATCGTGGGGCAGGGAAACAAGAGACCCAGTACTTC.

The chain uses TRBV5-1 and TRBJ1-1, with a weak D call TRBD1 (5 bases). V was trimmed by 4 bases and J by 4 bases, leaving 14 bases between them. Looked up from germline, CDR1 is SGHRS and CDR2 is YFSETQ. This CDR3 has 14 amino acids. The DNA of the CDR3 is TGCGCCAGCAGCGGGGGTCAGGGAGGCACTGAAGCTTTCTTT. It translates to CASSGGQGGTEAFF.

The V and J genes are TRBV21-1 and TRBJ1-2; the table's D call TRBD1 went unverified against the DNA. TRBV21-1 is given as a pseudogene. CDR3 length: 12 amino acids. CDR3 sequence reads: CASTQKDRGDTF. The CDR3 DNA is TGTGCCAGCACCCAAAAGGACAGGGGAGACACCTTC.

This sequence joins TRBV12-5 and TRBJ2-7; D is unresolved. Trimming left V 2 bases short and J 2 bases short, with 7 bases between. There are 13 residues in the CDR3. Germline loops: CDR1 LGHNT, CDR2 FRNRAP. The CDR3 bases are TGTGCTAGTGGTTTGAACGGAGCCTACGAGCAGTACTTC. Translation: CASGLNGAYEQYF.

V is TRBV25-1 and J is TRBJ1-1; D is possibly TRBD1 (5 bases). This CDR3 is built from 15 residues. The germline V gene encodes CDR1 MGHDK and CDR2 SYGVNS. Trimming took 4 bases from V and 2 from J, leaving 14 bases between them. CDR3 amino acids: CASSGPGKGNTEAFF. CDR3 sequence (DNA): TGTGCCAGCAGTGGACCAGGGAAGGGTAACACTGAAGCTTTCTTT.

V and J are TRBV2 and TRBJ2-7; no clear D. The ends were cut back, 3 bases at V and 3 bases at J, with 15 bases in the middle. Germline loops: CDR1 SNHLY, CDR2 FYNNEI. This CDR3 region has 15 residues. CDR3 DNA: TGTGCCAGCAGTGAGTCTGAGACTGCTAACTACGAGCAGTACTTC. Amino acid sequence: CASSESETANYEQYF.

This chain links TRBV5-1 with TRBJ2-1, with 11 positions matching TRBD1. Per germline, CDR1 SGHRS and CDR2 YFSETQ. V trimming: 5 bases; J trimming: 9 bases; junction bases outside the gene matches: 10. The CDR3 contains 15 residues. CDR3 in DNA: TGCGCCAGCAGGGGGACAGGGGGTACCCAACTTGAGCAGTTCTTC. This sequence encodes CASRGTGGTQLEQFF.

The chain uses TRBV2 and TRBJ1-2; unclear D gene. V lost 1 base and J 2 bases, leaving 11 bases between the germline ends. CDR3 length equals 15 residues. In germline, CDR1 is SNHLY, CDR2 FYNNEI. In nucleotides, the CDR3 is TGTGCCAGCAGTGAAGAACTTCATCTCAACTATGGCTACACCTTC. The encoded protein is CASSEELHLNYGYTF. The variable domain in full, with the rest retrieved from reference TRBV2 and TRBJ1-2, is EPEVTQTPSHQVTQMGQEVILRCVPISNHLYFYWYRQILGQKVEFLVSFYNNEISEKSEIFDDQFSVERPDGSNFTLKIRSTKLEDSAMYFCASSEELHLNYGYTFGSGTRLTVV.

The J gene is TRBJ1-1, the V gene TRBV5-5; the D is unclear. The V gene's germline CDR1 is SGHKS and CDR2 YYEKEE (reference sequence). V was cut by 2 bases and J by 0 bases, with 11 bases left in between. There are 15 residues in the CDR3. The CDR3 nucleotides read TGTGCCAGCAGCTTAGACGGAGCCATGAACACTGAAGCTTTCTTT. Its protein product is CASSLDGAMNTEAFF.

The genes are TRBV28 and TRBJ2-2; 9 bases are shared with TRBD2. The germline V gene encodes CDR1 MDHEN and CDR2 SYDVKM. Trimming removed 5 bases from V and 7 bases from J; junction bases left unmatched: 17. The CDR3 runs to 18 residues. Written as DNA, the CDR3 is TGTGCCAGCAGTCCTCCGGGACTAGCAGGCATCACTGGCGGGGAGCTGTTTTTT. Translated: CASSPPGLAGITGGELFF.

The chain has TRBV7-6 and TRBJ1-1; the match to TRBD1 covers 10 bases. The CDR3 extends over 16 amino acids. J lost 0 bases, V lost 7 bases, and 8 bases had no gene match. The germline V gene has CDR1 SGHVS and CDR2 FNYEAQ. The chain's CDR3 is CASTGGDRGMNTEAFF. The CDR3 nucleotides read TGTGCCAGCACGGGGGGGGACAGGGGCATGAACACTGAAGCTTTCTTT.

The genes are TRBV5-1 and TRBJ1-4; D is unresolved. Between the trimmed V and J ends, which lost 0 bases and 7 bases, there was a span of 10 bases. There are 14 residues in the CDR3. Germline assignment: CDR1 SGHRS and CDR2 YFSETQ. CDR3 in DNA: TGCGCCAGCAGCTTGGTGGGCCCTGGTGAAAAACTGTTTTTT. Translated, it gives CASSLVGPGEKLFF.

This chain links TRBV6-1 with TRBJ1-5; a weak D match, TRBD1 (6 bases). V lost 2 bases and J 2 bases, leaving 22 bases between the germline ends. The CDR3 spans 19 residues. CDR1 is MNHNS, CDR2 SASEGT, per germline. In DNA form, the CDR3 reads TGTGCCAGCAGTGAATTTGTTTGGACAGTCATCGATGGCAATCAGCCCCAGCATTTT. The encoded protein is CASSEFVWTVIDGNQPQHF.

This chain joins TRBV13 and TRBJ1-2; TRBD1 agrees at 10 bases. The CDR3 has 17 residues. Germline V gene lookup returns CDR1 PRHDT and CDR2 FYEKMQ (reference sequence). The trim removed 1 base at V and 4 bases at J, leaving 9 bases unmatched. CDR3 sequence reads: CASSLEGQGSVGYGYTF. As DNA, the CDR3 is TGTGCCAGCAGCTTAGAGGGACAGGGGTCTGTTGGCTATGGCTACACCTTC.

Comment on this clone: A junction boundary mismatches the germline segment, possibly from a read error. The chain joins TRBV5-1 to TRBJ1-1; D remains ambiguous. The germline CDR1 and CDR2 sequences are SGHRS and YFSETQ. The CDR3 contains 14 residues. In nucleotides, the CDR3 is TGCGCCAGCCGGGAGGAGGGCTTGAACGCTGAAGCTTTCTTT. It encodes CASREEGLNAEAFF. Combining the CDR3 with reference TRBV5-1 and TRBJ1-1 gives the whole variable domain KAGVTQTPRYLIKTRGQQVTLSCSPISGHRSVSWYQQTPGQGLQFLFEYFSETQRNKGNFPGRFSGRQFSNSRSEMNVSTLELGDSALYLCASREEGLNAEAFFGQGTRLTVV.

The rearrangement links TRBV13 to TRBJ1-1; no reliable D call. The CDR3 covers 14 residues. The germline V gene has CDR1 PRHDT and CDR2 FYEKMQ (reference sequence). V lost 2 bases to trimming and J lost 10 bases, with 17 bases between them. As DNA, the CDR3 is TGTGCCAGCAGCTTATCCGGCAGGACGGCGGGAGCTTTCTTT. Translation gives CASSLSGRTAGAFF.

V and J are TRBV5-5 and TRBJ2-4; tentative D call: TRBD1 (5 bases). The V end lost 4 bases, the J end lost 6 bases, and 8 bases lay between the germline ends. The CDR3 contains 12 residues. Germline V gene lookup returns CDR1 SGHKS and CDR2 YYEKEE (reference sequence). The CDR3 region has the DNA TGTGCCAGCAGCCGGACACGAAACATTCAGTACTTC. It translates to CASSRTRNIQYF.

This clone has only one observation. In DNA form, the CDR3 reads TGTGCCAGCAGTTTATTCGGGAGCTCCTACGAGCAGTACTTC. Its protein product is CASSLFGSSYEQYF. V gene TRBV27 combines with J gene TRBJ2-7, with TRBD2 as a possible D gene (6 bases). Germline values: CDR1 MNHEY, CDR2 SMNVEV (reference sequence). This CDR3 region has 14 residues. V was clipped by 1 base and J by 0 bases, with 7 bases between them.

CDR3 in amino acids: CASSGGGLVGNEQFF. The DNA for the CDR3 is TGCGCCAGCAGCGGTGGAGGACTAGTAGGCAATGAGCAGTTCTTC. This chain joins TRBV5-1 and TRBJ2-1, with 7 bases identical to TRBD2. Germline V gene data show CDR1 as SGHRS and CDR2 as YFSETQ. This CDR3 has 15 amino acids. V was clipped by 4 bases and J by 6 bases; unmatched bases: 10.

The gene calls are TRBV27 and TRBJ1-2; 8 bases fit TRBD1. The length of the CDR3 is 13 residues. The junction had 4 bases not matched to a gene; V was cut back by 5 bases and J by 5 bases. CDR1 MNHEY and CDR2 SMNVEV come from the germline V gene (reference sequence). The CDR3 sequence: CASSATGAYGYTF. CDR3 bases: TGTGCCAGCAGTGCGACAGGGGCTTATGGCTACACCTTC.

The chain employs TRBV2 and TRBJ2-7; 8 positions match TRBD1. Trimming at V came to 2 bases and at J to 6 bases, leaving 12 bases not matched to a gene. This CDR3 region has 16 residues. The germline gives CDR1 SNHLY, CDR2 FYNNEI. CDR3 region: CASSEQPLGTGGEQYF. The CDR3 DNA reads TGTGCCAGCAGTGAACAGCCCCTTGGGACAGGAGGCGAGCAGTACTTC.

This clone was detected only once. The chain links TRBV30 to TRBJ2-3, with TRBD2 identical over 9 bases. Germline V lookup: CDR1 GTSNPN, CDR2 SVGIG (reference sequence). V dropped 3 bases and J dropped 1; count of bases not matched to a gene: 11. This CDR3 comprises 17 residues. The CDR3 reads CAWSGGRLAAGTDTQYF. DNA of the CDR3: TGTGCCTGGAGCGGCGGTAGACTAGCGGCGGGCACAGATACGCAGTATTTT.

V and J are TRBV19 and TRBJ1-4; TRBD1 agrees at 7 bases. The CDR3 is made up of 16 amino acids. CDR1 is LNHDA and CDR2 is SQIVND in the germline V gene (reference sequence). Trimming cost V 4 bases and J 5 bases; bases outside gene matches: 10. This chain's CDR3 is CASSNMGQLRNEKLFF. The CDR3 DNA reads TGTGCCAGTAGTAACATGGGACAGCTAAGAAATGAAAAACTGTTTTTT.

This chain links TRBV29-1 with TRBJ2-1; 8 nucleotides agree with TRBD1. CDR3 length: 16 amino acids. The germline V gene has CDR1 SQVTM and CDR2 ANQGSEA. Trimming removed 4 bases from V and 3 bases from J; junction bases left unmatched: 11. The CDR3 loop reads CSVARTGRRVYNEQFF. In nucleotides, the CDR3 is TGCAGCGTTGCTAGGACAGGGAGGAGGGTCTACAATGAGCAGTTCTTC.

CDR3 protein: CASSYSTGRDYEQYF. CDR3 coding DNA: TGCGCCAGCAGCTATTCAACCGGGAGAGACTACGAGCAGTACTTC. The chain combines TRBV5-1 with TRBJ2-7, with a weak D call TRBD2 (6 bases). Trimming pared 3 bases from V and 3 bases from J, leaving 16 bases between. CDR3 length: 15 residues. Germline loops: CDR1 SGHRS, CDR2 YFSETQ.

The chain couples TRBV9 to TRBJ1-3; perhaps TRBD1 as D (5 bases). The germline gives CDR1 SGDLS, CDR2 YYNGEE. This CDR3 region has 18 residues. Trimming took off 1 base at V and 0 bases at J, with 17 bases between the two ends. CDR3 nucleotides: TGTGCCAGCAGCGTAACCGGTACAGGTGGGATCTCTGGAAACACCATATATTTT. Translated, it gives CASSVTGTGGISGNTIYF. The complete variable domain, with remaining parts taken from reference TRBV9 and TRBJ1-3, reads DSGVTQTPKHLITATGQRVTLRCSPRSGDLSVYWYQQSLDQGLQFLIQYYNGEERAKGNILERFSAQQFPDLHSELNLSSLELGDSALYFCASSVTGTGGISGNTIYFGEGSWLTVV.